A selection of T cell receptor beta chains follows, all from one sample in a study of cytomegalovirus exposure and HLA in healthy donors. The repertoire was sequenced with immunoSEQ multiplex PCR; TCRdb's copy has only in-frame clones and lacks some. Its listing shows 100,000 to 150,000 clones. The specimen was PBMCs. All receptors come from a man aged 18 to 30 in good health and CMV-seronegative. CDR3s include the opening cysteine and the closing phenylalanine or tryptophan. D genes are given only for firm matches.

V gene	J gene	D gene	CDR3 protein
TRBV27	TRBJ2-3	TRBD2	CASSLLAGETDTQYF
TRBV5-1	TRBJ2-5	.	CASSLSTSFETQYF
TRBV14	TRBJ1-6	.	CASSQRTDSPLHF
TRBV28	TRBJ1-5	.	CGAGRNQPQHF
TRBV18	TRBJ1-1	.	CASSPGVGQDTEAFF
TRBV7-2	TRBJ2-5	.	CASSLVGSAKETQYF
TRBV2	TRBJ2-2	.	CASSPLGAGVTGELFF
TRBV28	TRBJ1-1	.	CASSLGRMNTEAFF
TRBV7-9	TRBJ1-1	.	CASRSTGTTSEAFF
TRBV28	TRBJ2-1	.	CASSSYSGSSYNEQFF
TRBV2	TRBJ2-7	.	CASSSGTYEQYF
TRBV30	TRBJ2-7	TRBD1	CAWSPQGAVGEQYF
TRBV4-1	TRBJ1-5	.	CASSQPGGSNQPQHF
TRBV5-4	TRBJ1-5	.	CASSNGGGGNQPQHF